This T cell receptor (beta chain) appears in the sequencing data of a study of identical twins. General study points: Within cord blood, abundant beta clonotypes carried fewer insertions, but memory repertoires showed no such trend. With beta out-of-frame sequences, excess sharing by twins was weaker.

CDR1 MNHEY and CDR2 SVGAGI come from the germline V gene. This CDR3 spans 15 amino acids. Unmatched junction bases numbered 6, after V lost 0 bases and J lost 9 bases. A universal primer site was incorporated via template switching, and the cDNA contained unique molecular identifiers. Each CDR3 protein is one row after TCRdb ran MiXCR on the 5' RACE reads. Of about 530,000 distinct CDR3 sequences in the sample, 15% were seen once. This clonotype was counted a few times. Antigen: not known. The same sample was also studied in work on yellow fever vaccine responses in identical twins. From that second work: Vaccine-induced T cell responses in twins were reportedly observed to appear partly convergent, partly personalized.

The sequencing input was CD4+ T cells sorted from blood. This receptor was taken from a young woman in good health. The chain combines TRBV6-5 with TRBJ2-1; 9 bases are a match to TRBD2. DNA for the CDR3: TGTGCCAGCAGTTACTCGTGGCGGGGGGGCGGTGAGCAGTTCTTC. Protein sequence: CASSYSWRGGGEQFF.